This passage covers 8 T cell receptor beta chains from one sample sequenced in a study of T cells in Graves' hyperthyroidism and ophthalmopathy (dated by TCRdb to the late 2010s). Libraries came from multiplex PCR. Sequencer: Illumina HiSeq 2000. The TCR beta CDR3 regions were amplified from the RNA transcripts. A first-round RT-PCR of the TCR CDR3 used the HTBI primer set with the Qiagen OneStep RT-PCR kit. TCRdb reanalyzed the raw reads on its own, using fastp at Q25 for trimming and MiXCR for clone calling, and kept in-frame beta chains. A single entry per CDR3 protein holds the most common genes and DNA from its merged rows. This sample comprises under 450,000 distinct CDR3 sequences, 13% of them detected only once. The top ten constitute more than 20% of the sample. Sequences were obtained from blood. The receptors derive from a young man with Graves' hyperthyroidism that later progressed to Graves' ophthalmopathy.

This sequence joins TRBV19 and TRBJ2-7; TRBD1 agrees at 7 bases. Germline lookup yields CDR1 LNHDA and CDR2 SQIVND (reference sequence). V shed 7 bases, J shed 6 bases, and the junction held 12 bases outside the gene matches. This CDR3 has 14 amino acids. CDR3 region: CASTTRDSPTEQYF. CDR3 sequence (DNA): TGTGCCAGTACCACCCGGGACAGCCCTACCGAGCAGTACTTC.

This clonotype was seen many times. The chain carries TRBV20-1 and TRBJ2-3, with a tentative D call TRBD1 (5 bases). Germline loops: CDR1 DFQATT, CDR2 SNEGSKA (reference sequence). The CDR3 runs to 13 residues. Trimming took off 3 bases at V and 0 bases at J, with 7 bases between the two ends. CDR3 protein: CSASPGSTDTQYF. The CDR3 nucleotides are TGCAGTGCTAGTCCAGGGAGCACAGATACGCAGTATTTT.

The rearrangement links TRBV12-5 to TRBJ2-7; unclear D gene. The CDR3 length is 13 residues. The V gene lost 1 base and the J gene lost 5 bases, with 9 bases spanning the gap. Germline lookup yields CDR1 LGHNT and CDR2 FRNRAP. CDR3 DNA sequence: TGTGCTAGTGGTTTGGGGTTTAGAAACGAGCAGTACTTC. It translates to CASGLGFRNEQYF.

V gene TRBV11-1 combines with J gene TRBJ1-1; 8 nucleotides agree with TRBD1. The CDR3 runs to 15 residues. From germline, CDR1 is SGHAT and CDR2 FQDESV (reference sequence). Germline trimming cut 4 bases from V and 5 bases from J; bases unmatched to any gene: 9. CDR3 sequence (DNA): TGTGCCAGCAGCTACCCCGGACAGGGACTTACTGAAGCTTTCTTT. It translates to CASSYPGQGLTEAFF. Full variable domain (remainder filled in from reference TRBV11-1 and TRBJ1-1): EAEVAQSPRYKITEKSQAVAFWCDPISGHATLYWYRQILGQGPELLVQFQDESVVDDSQLPKDRFSAERLKGVDSTLKIQPAELGDSAMYLCASSYPGQGLTEAFFGQGTRLTVV.

There are many counts of this clonotype. The J gene is TRBJ1-5, the V gene TRBV20-1, with TRBD1 identical over 8 bases. Germline-derived CDR1 and CDR2 are DFQATT and SNEGSKA (reference sequence). The V and J ends lost 7 bases and 2 bases, in that order; junction bases with no gene match: 1. The CDR3 runs to 12 residues. The chain's CDR3 is CSVDRGNQPQHF. CDR3 in DNA: TGCAGTGTGGACAGGGGCAATCAGCCCCAGCATTTT.

This clonotype has a count of ten or more. J is TRBJ1-5 and V is TRBV11-2; unclear D gene. The V gene lost 1 base and the J gene lost 0 bases, with 7 bases spanning the gap. This CDR3 has 15 amino acids. Germline CDR1 SGHAT, CDR2 FQNNGV. The CDR3 DNA reads TGTGCCAGCAGCTTAGCCTTCAGTAGCAATCAGCCCCAGCATTTT. As protein: CASSLAFSSNQPQHF. Full variable domain (missing parts from reference TRBV11-2 and TRBJ1-5): EAGVAQSPRYKIIEKRQSVAFWCNPISGHATLYWYQQILGQGPKLLIQFQNNGVVDDSQLPKDRFSAERLKGVDSTLKIQPAKLEDSAVYLCASSLAFSSNQPQHFGDGTRLSIL.

This clonotype turned up a few times. The chain joins TRBV4-1 to TRBJ1-1; D not certain. V shed 2 bases and J shed 1 base, with 8 bases lying between them. CDR1 MGHRA and CDR2 YSYEKL come from the germline V gene. The CDR3 loop spans 14 amino acids. CDR3 protein: CASSQWERNTEAFF. The CDR3 coding sequence is TGCGCCAGCAGCCAATGGGAGAGGAACACTGAAGCTTTCTTT.

The chain has TRBV5-6 and TRBJ2-7; D might be TRBD1 (6 bases). V lost 2 bases and J 2 bases, leaving 17 bases between the germline ends. CDR1 SGHDT and CDR2 YYEEEE come from the germline V gene. The CDR3 totals 16 residues. CDR3 nucleotide sequence: TGTGCCAGCAGCTTCATCCGGGACACCGGGCCCTACGAGCAGTACTTC. Protein: CASSFIRDTGPYEQYF.